This TCR beta chain was observed in a study of OX40 agonist ivuxolimab in advanced cancers. This clone was counted once. Its specificity is not known. Study observations and caveats: The study observed clonal expansion of CD4+ and CD8+ blood T cells by week 6 at 0.1 to 3.0 mg/kg.

Trimming took off 2 bases at V and 0 bases at J, with 15 bases between the two ends. The germline V gene encodes CDR1 SGHRS and CDR2 YFSETQ. CDR3 size: 17 residues. Only in-frame clones appear in the TCRdb table, and some are missing; sequencing was by immunoSEQ multiplex PCR. The profile covers 100,000 or so clones, with roughly 84% appearing a single time and approximately 0.3% taken by the ten largest. This rearrangement joins TRBV5-1 to TRBJ2-1; tentative D call: TRBD2 (6 bases). This TCR came from an adult with an advanced solid tumor such as melanoma, head and neck, liver or kidney cancer. The input for sequencing was CD4+ or CD8+ T cells sorted from blood, taken in a trial of the OX40 agonist ivuxolimab. CDR3 DNA sequence: TGCGCCAGCAGCTTAAATTCCGGGGGTAGCTCCTACAATGAGCAGTTCTTC. Translating gives CASSLNSGGSSYNEQFF.